Listed here are 27 T cell receptor beta chains from one sample, sequenced in a study of beta chain features in type 1 diabetes. Investigators reverse transcribed all isolated RNA, so they sequenced expressed TCRB transcripts. Here immunoSEQ multiplex PCR was the method, and the copy in TCRdb shows in-frame clones only, minus some. The table lists some 250,000 clones, 27% of them singletons, with roughly 4.1% in the top ten. Source material: central memory CD4+ T cells from blood. The source is a man younger than 45 in good health.

The V and J genes are TRBV28 and TRBJ2-1, with TRBD2 matching 14 bases. Germline lookup yields CDR1 MDHEN and CDR2 SYDVKM. V was clipped by 5 bases and J by 5 bases; unmatched bases: 11. CDR3 length equals 18 residues. This CDR3 reads CASSRSGTSGGRNNEQFF. DNA of the CDR3: TGTGCCAGCAGTCGATCCGGGACTAGCGGGGGAAGAAACAATGAGCAGTTCTTC.

This clone was recorded a few times. The genes are TRBV19 and TRBJ2-6, with D perhaps TRBD1 (5 bases). This CDR3 is 16 amino acids long. Germline-derived CDR1 and CDR2 are LNHDA and SQIVND (reference sequence). Deletions cut 3 bases from V and 4 bases from J, with 13 bases between. The CDR3 coding sequence is TGTGCCAGTAGTATTGCTAGGGGTTCCGGGGCCAACGTCCTGACTTTC. This sequence encodes CASSIARGSGANVLTF.

V and J are TRBV29-1 and TRBJ1-1; perhaps TRBD1 as D (5 bases). Germline assignment: CDR1 SQVTM and CDR2 ANQGSEA. V was pared by 4 bases and J by 6 bases, with 9 bases between. CDR3 length: 11 amino acids. Here the CDR3 reads CSVGQGPEAFF. CDR3 bases: TGCAGCGTTGGCCAGGGCCCTGAAGCTTTCTTT.

The V and J genes are TRBV27 and TRBJ2-7; no firm D call. Germline V gene data show CDR1 as MNHEY and CDR2 as SMNVEV (reference sequence). The CDR3 is made up of 14 amino acids. V lost 3 bases, J lost 3 bases, and 12 bases lay in between. The CDR3 reads CASSLGTAFYEQYF. DNA for the CDR3: TGTGCCAGCAGTTTGGGAACTGCTTTCTACGAGCAGTACTTC.

This sequence joins TRBV28 and TRBJ2-1; 8 nucleotides match TRBD1. Looked up from germline, CDR1 is MDHEN and CDR2 is SYDVKM. The CDR3 extends over 16 amino acids. J was trimmed by 3 bases and V by 6 bases; bases with no gene match: 10. CDR3 region: CASSISGTGGYNEQFF. The CDR3 DNA reads TGTGCCAGCAGCATATCCGGGACAGGAGGCTACAATGAGCAGTTCTTC. Supplemented by reference TRBV28 and TRBJ2-1, the full variable domain reads DVKVTQSSRYLVKRTGEKVFLECVQDMDHENMFWYRQDPGLGLRLIYFSYDVKMKEKGDIPEGYSVSREKKERFSLILESASTNQTSMYLCASSISGTGGYNEQFFGPGTRLTVL.

The rearrangement joins TRBV29-1 to TRBJ2-3, with 14 bases identical to TRBD2. V trimming: 4 bases; J trimming: 4 bases; junction bases outside the gene matches: 4. Germline values: CDR1 SQVTM, CDR2 ANQGSEA. This CDR3 region has 15 residues. The DNA for the CDR3 is TGCAGCGTTGGGGGGACTAGCGGGAGTTCAGATACGCAGTATTTT. Its protein product is CSVGGTSGSSDTQYF.

This clone appeared a few times. The chain joins TRBV7-9 to TRBJ2-1, with D perhaps TRBD1 (6 bases). The CDR3 extends over 15 amino acids. V was pared by 4 bases and J by 4 bases, with 14 bases between. Germline lookup yields CDR1 SEHNR and CDR2 FQNEAQ (reference sequence). The CDR3 region has the DNA TGTGCCAGCAGCTCAGGGGTACACCAATACAATGAGCAGTTCTTC. Amino acid sequence: CASSSGVHQYNEQFF.

The rearrangement links TRBV2 to TRBJ2-5; D gene unclear. The germline V gene has CDR1 SNHLY and CDR2 FYNNEI. CDR3 length: 13 residues. The V end lost 2 bases, the J end lost 5 bases, and 9 bases lay between the germline ends. The CDR3 sequence is CASSERSVETQYF. The CDR3 DNA reads as TGTGCCAGCAGTGAACGTTCAGTGGAGACCCAGTACTTC.

CDR3 sequence (DNA): TGTGCCAGCAGCTCCGACCGTTCCGGGGAGCTGTTTTTT. Amino acids: CASSSDRSGELFF. This chain links TRBV2 with TRBJ2-2; D not certain. The V gene lost 6 bases and the J gene lost 6 bases, with 11 bases spanning the gap. The CDR3 spans 13 residues. From germline, CDR1 is SNHLY and CDR2 FYNNEI.

V gene TRBV18 combines with J gene TRBJ1-1; tentative D call: TRBD1 (5 bases). Germline V CDR1 and CDR2: KGHSH, LQKENI. The CDR3 is 12 residues long. The V end was cut by 6 bases, the J end by 10 bases, with 15 bases between. The CDR3 nucleotides are TGTGCCAGCTCCCCAGAGGGGTCAGGAGCTTTCTTT. Residues: CASSPEGSGAFF.

The gene calls are TRBV7-2 and TRBJ2-1, with 7 bases that match TRBD2. Germline CDR1 reads SGHTA; CDR2 reads FQGNSA. The CDR3 sequence is 16 residues long. V was clipped by 5 bases and J by 0 bases; unmatched bases: 7. The CDR3 sequence: CASSGTTPSSYNEQFF. The CDR3 coding sequence is TGTGCCAGCAGCGGGACTACCCCGAGCTCCTACAATGAGCAGTTCTTC.

The rearrangement uses TRBV6-6 and TRBJ2-3; D may be TRBD1 or TRBD2 (5 bases each). Looked up from germline, CDR1 is MNHNY and CDR2 is SVGAGI (reference sequence). The CDR3 consists of 15 residues. Trimming stripped 4 bases from V and 0 bases from J, with 11 bases between. CDR3 region: CASSWDAASTDTQYF. The CDR3 DNA is TGTGCCAGCAGTTGGGACGCTGCTAGCACAGATACGCAGTATTTT.

A few counts support this clone. The rearrangement joins TRBV29-1 to TRBJ2-7, with 7 bases identical to TRBD1. Germline CDR1 reads SQVTM; CDR2 reads ANQGSEA. Trimming at V came to 7 bases and at J to 3 bases, leaving 6 bases not matched to a gene. This CDR3 contains 12 residues. DNA for the CDR3: TGCAGCGCGGGACAGACGTTCTACGAGCAGTACTTC. It specifies CSAGQTFYEQYF.

This clone was found a few times. The chain couples TRBV2 to TRBJ1-5; 7 bases align to TRBD1. The CDR3 runs 16 residues. V was pared by 6 bases and J by 4 bases, with 12 bases of the junction left unmatched. Germline CDR1 and CDR2: SNHLY and FYNNEI. The CDR3 loop is CASSKRGRLANQPQHF. In DNA form, the CDR3 reads TGTGCCAGCAGCAAAAGGGGGCGCCTCGCTAATCAGCCCCAGCATTTT.

V usage is TRBV19 and J usage is TRBJ2-2; no clear D gene. Germline values: CDR1 LNHDA, CDR2 SQIVND (reference sequence). The CDR3 spans 16 residues. Trimming shortened V by 4 bases and J by 0 bases, and 12 bases separated the two germline ends. CDR3 region: CASSKVSPPNTGELFF. CDR3 coding DNA: TGTGCCAGTAGTAAGGTTTCGCCCCCGAACACCGGGGAGCTGTTTTTT.

V usage is TRBV29-1 and J usage is TRBJ2-5; the D is unclear. Germline V CDR1 and CDR2: SQVTM, ANQGSEA. Trimming took 5 bases from V and 5 from J, leaving 9 bases between them. This CDR3 contains 11 residues. In DNA, the CDR3 is TGCAGCGTTCCTTCCGTTGAGACCCAGTACTTC. This codes for CSVPSVETQYF.

This rearrangement joins TRBV7-9 to TRBJ2-3; a weak D match, TRBD1 (6 bases). Germline CDR1 and CDR2: SEHNR and FQNEAQ (reference sequence). V was clipped by 6 bases and J by 2 bases, with 12 bases between them. The CDR3 is 14 residues long. The CDR3 sequence is CASRSQGNTDTQYF. The CDR3 bases are TGTGCCAGCAGGTCCCAGGGGAACACAGATACGCAGTATTTT.

The chain recombines TRBV7-8 with TRBJ2-3, with D tentatively TRBD2 (6 bases). This CDR3 region has 17 residues. Trimming shortened V by 4 bases and J by 7 bases, and 24 bases separated the two germline ends. Looked up from germline, CDR1 is SGHVS and CDR2 is FQNEAQ. The CDR3 protein is CASSSTLNGGVYHTQYF. The CDR3 DNA is TGTGCCAGCAGCTCTACCCTCAACGGGGGAGTCTACCATACGCAGTATTTT. Using reference TRBV7-8 and TRBJ2-3 for the parts outside the CDR3, the full variable domain is GAGVSQSPRYKVAKRGQDVALRCDPISGHVSLFWYQQALGQGPEFLTYFQNEAQLDKSGLPSDRFFAERPEGSVSTLKIQRTQQEDSAVYLCASSSTLNGGVYHTQYFGPGTRLTVL.

This clone has just a few counts. This chain joins TRBV14 and TRBJ2-3; TRBD2 matches 10 bases. V lost 6 bases to trimming and J lost 1 base; unmatched junction nucleotides: 4. This CDR3 is 15 amino acids long. Germline V CDR1 and CDR2: SGHDN, FVKESK. The CDR3 nucleotides are TGTGCCAGCAGGATTGGGACTAGCGGCACAGATACGCAGTATTTT. It yields the protein CASRIGTSGTDTQYF.

The sample holds a few counts of this clone. The rearrangement links TRBV28 to TRBJ1-5; D is unclear. V lost 6 bases to trimming and J lost 5 bases, with 11 bases between them. Looked up from germline, CDR1 is MDHEN and CDR2 is SYDVKM. This CDR3 is 13 amino acids long. The CDR3: CASRGGSYQPQHF. CDR3 bases: TGTGCCAGCAGGGGCGGATCCTATCAGCCCCAGCATTTT.

Only a few counts were recorded for this clone. The chain employs TRBV7-2 and TRBJ2-4; D is tentatively TRBD1 or TRBD2 (5 bases each). The germline V gene has CDR1 SGHTA and CDR2 FQGNSA. V lost 3 bases and J 5 bases, leaving 8 bases between the germline ends. The CDR3 contains 13 residues. CDR3 sequence (DNA): TGTGCCAGCAGCTTGGGGGACCAAAACATTCAGTACTTC. It yields the protein CASSLGDQNIQYF.

A single count supports this clone. V usage is TRBV18 and J usage is TRBJ2-1, with 8 bases matching TRBD1. The J segment lost 5 bases and the V segment lost 3 bases, leaving 6 bases of the junction unmatched. Germline lookup yields CDR1 KGHSH and CDR2 LQKENI. The CDR3 is made up of 15 amino acids. The CDR3 nucleotides are TGTGCCAGCTCACCGAGGGACAGGTTTGACAATGAGCAGTTCTTC. Amino acid sequence: CASSPRDRFDNEQFF. Full variable domain (outside the CDR3, taken from reference TRBV18 and TRBJ2-1): NAGVMQNPRHLVRRRGQEARLRCSPMKGHSHVYWYRQLPEEGLKFMVYLQKENIIDESGMPKERFSAEFPKEGPSILRIQQVVRGDSAAYFCASSPRDRFDNEQFFGPGTRLTVL.

This clone appeared a few times. This chain joins TRBV10-3 and TRBJ2-5; the match to TRBD2 covers 12 bases. The trim removed 6 bases at V and 0 bases at J, leaving 2 bases unmatched. Germline loops: CDR1 ENHRY, CDR2 SYGVKD. This CDR3 spans 15 amino acids. The chain's CDR3 is CAIRASGGDQETQYF. CDR3 nucleotides: TGTGCCATCAGAGCTAGCGGGGGGGACCAAGAGACCCAGTACTTC.

J is TRBJ1-5 and V is TRBV30; 7 positions match TRBD1. The V gene's germline CDR1 is GTSNPN and CDR2 SVGIG (reference sequence). This CDR3 contains 14 residues. The CDR3 sequence is CAVGFTGAREPQHF. The CDR3 nucleotides read TGTGCGGTGGGTTTCACAGGGGCCAGGGAGCCCCAGCATTTT.

The CDR3 loop is CASSATLQETQYF. In DNA, the CDR3 is TGTGCCAGCAGTGCGACGTTGCAGGAGACCCAGTACTTC. The chain combines TRBV6-1 with TRBJ2-5; no reliable D call. Germline CDR1 MNHNS, CDR2 SASEGT. The CDR3 has 13 amino acids. V shed 4 bases and J shed 5 bases, with 11 bases lying between them.

This clone has only a few counts. J is TRBJ2-3 and V is TRBV10-1; D remains ambiguous. Trimming removed 0 bases at V and 4 bases at J, with 8 bases between. The germline gives CDR1 WNHNN, CDR2 SYGVQD (reference sequence). This CDR3 has 14 amino acids. The CDR3 here is CASSESRRADTQYF. The CDR3, as DNA: TGCGCCAGCAGTGAGTCGAGACGGGCAGATACGCAGTATTTT.

The chain carries TRBV29-1 and TRBJ1-1; no definite D call. Trimming took off 6 bases at V and 4 bases at J, with 12 bases between the two ends. CDR3 size: 12 residues. Germline V gives CDR1 SQVTM, CDR2 ANQGSEA. The CDR3 here is CSVEVRVTEAFF. The DNA for the CDR3 is TGCAGCGTGGAGGTCCGCGTCACTGAAGCTTTCTTT.